This T cell receptor beta chain came from a study of blood T cell repertoires in COVID-19. Study details: Sites in the United States, Italy and Spain provided acute and convalescent COVID-19 samples. Nucleic acid was either cDNA or gDNA, and it came from T cells, B-cell-depleted T cells, or PBMCs.

In the study's own analysis: How many nucleated cells were present was estimated from reference gene primer amplification. The data were produced by immunoSEQ multiplex PCR, yet TCRdb's version contains in-frame clones alone and is incomplete. V, J and clone size were drawn from that table, and D and trimming were deduced from the DNA. Here the sample spans under 35,000 clones, about 90% being singletons. This clone appeared a few times. Trimming cost V 0 bases and J 3 bases; bases outside gene matches: 2. The germline CDR1 and CDR2 sequences are MNHEY and SVGAGI. The CDR3 has 15 amino acids. This clonotype was obtained from a human donor in a cohort sampled during active COVID-19. The rearrangement links TRBV6-5 to TRBJ2-7; TRBD1 agrees at 10 bases. The sample consisted of peripheral blood. CDR3 coding DNA: TGTGCCAGCAGTTACTCGACAGGGGGCAACTACGAGCAGTACTTC. This codes for CASSYSTGGNYEQYF.